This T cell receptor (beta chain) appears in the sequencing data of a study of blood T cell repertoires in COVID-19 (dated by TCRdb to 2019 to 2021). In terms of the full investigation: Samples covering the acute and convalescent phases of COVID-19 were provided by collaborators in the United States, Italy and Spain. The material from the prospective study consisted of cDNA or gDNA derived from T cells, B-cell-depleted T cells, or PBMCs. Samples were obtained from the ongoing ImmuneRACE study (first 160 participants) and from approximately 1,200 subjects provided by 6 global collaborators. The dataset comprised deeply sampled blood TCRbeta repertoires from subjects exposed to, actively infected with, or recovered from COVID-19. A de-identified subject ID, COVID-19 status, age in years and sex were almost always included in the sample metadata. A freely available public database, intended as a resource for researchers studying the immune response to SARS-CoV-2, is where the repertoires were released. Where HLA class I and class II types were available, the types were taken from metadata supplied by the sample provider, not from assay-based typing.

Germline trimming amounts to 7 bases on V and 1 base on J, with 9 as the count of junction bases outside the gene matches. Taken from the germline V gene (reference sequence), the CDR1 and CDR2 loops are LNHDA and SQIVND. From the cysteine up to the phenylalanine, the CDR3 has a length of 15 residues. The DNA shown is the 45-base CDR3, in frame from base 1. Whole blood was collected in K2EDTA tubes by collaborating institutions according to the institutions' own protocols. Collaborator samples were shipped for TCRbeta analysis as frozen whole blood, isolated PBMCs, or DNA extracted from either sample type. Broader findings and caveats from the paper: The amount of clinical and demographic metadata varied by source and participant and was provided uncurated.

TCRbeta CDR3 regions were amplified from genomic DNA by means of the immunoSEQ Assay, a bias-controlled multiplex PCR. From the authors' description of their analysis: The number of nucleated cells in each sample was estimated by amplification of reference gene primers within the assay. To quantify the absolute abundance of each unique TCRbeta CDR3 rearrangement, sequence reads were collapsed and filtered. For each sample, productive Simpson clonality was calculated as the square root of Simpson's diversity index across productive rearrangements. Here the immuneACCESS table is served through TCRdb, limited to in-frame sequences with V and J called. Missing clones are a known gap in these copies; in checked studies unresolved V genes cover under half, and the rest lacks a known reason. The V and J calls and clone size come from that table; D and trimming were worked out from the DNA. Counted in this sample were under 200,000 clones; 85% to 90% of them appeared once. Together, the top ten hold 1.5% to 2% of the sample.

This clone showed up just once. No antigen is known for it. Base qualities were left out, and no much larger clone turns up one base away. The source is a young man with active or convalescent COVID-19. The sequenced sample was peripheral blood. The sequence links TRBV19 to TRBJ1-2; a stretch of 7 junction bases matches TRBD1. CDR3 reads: CASTKTTGLNYGYTF. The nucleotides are TGTGCCAGTACCAAAACGACAGGGCTTAACTATGGCTACACCTTC.